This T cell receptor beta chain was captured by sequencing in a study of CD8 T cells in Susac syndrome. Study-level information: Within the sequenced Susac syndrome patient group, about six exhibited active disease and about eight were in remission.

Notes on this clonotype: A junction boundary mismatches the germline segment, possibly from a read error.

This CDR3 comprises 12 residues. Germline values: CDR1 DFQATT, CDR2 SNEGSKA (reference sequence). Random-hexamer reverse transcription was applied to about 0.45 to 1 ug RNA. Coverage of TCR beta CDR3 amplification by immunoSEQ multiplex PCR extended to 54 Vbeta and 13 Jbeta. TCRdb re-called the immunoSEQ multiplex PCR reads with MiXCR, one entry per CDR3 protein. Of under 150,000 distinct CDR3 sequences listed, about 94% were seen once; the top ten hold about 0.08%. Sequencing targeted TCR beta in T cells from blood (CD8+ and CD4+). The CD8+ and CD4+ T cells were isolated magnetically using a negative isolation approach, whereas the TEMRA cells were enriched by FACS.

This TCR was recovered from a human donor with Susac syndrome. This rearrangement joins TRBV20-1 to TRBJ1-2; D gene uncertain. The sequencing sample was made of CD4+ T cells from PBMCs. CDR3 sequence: CSPRPANYGYTF. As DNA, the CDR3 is TGCAGTCCTAGGCCCGCTAACTATGGCTACACCTTC.